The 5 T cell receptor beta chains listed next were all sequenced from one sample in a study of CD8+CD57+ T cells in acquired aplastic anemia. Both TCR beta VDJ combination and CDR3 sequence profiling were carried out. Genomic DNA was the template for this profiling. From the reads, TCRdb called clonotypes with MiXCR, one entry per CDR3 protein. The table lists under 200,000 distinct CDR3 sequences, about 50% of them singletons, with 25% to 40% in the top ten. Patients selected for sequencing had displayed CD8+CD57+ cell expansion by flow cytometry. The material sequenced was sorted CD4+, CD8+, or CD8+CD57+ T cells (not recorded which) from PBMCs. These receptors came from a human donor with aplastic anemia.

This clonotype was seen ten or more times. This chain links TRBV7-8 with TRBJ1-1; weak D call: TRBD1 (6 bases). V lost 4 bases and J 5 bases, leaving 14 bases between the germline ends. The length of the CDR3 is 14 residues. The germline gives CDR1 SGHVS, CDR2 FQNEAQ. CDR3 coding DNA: TGTGCCAGCAGCTCGACAGGAGGGATGACTGAAGCTTTCTTT. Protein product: CASSSTGGMTEAFF.

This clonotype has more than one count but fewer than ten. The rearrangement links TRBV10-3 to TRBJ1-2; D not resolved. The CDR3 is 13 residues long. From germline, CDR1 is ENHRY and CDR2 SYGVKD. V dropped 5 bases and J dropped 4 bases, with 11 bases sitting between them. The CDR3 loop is CAISKDGFYGYTF. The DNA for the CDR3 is TGTGCCATCAGTAAGGACGGATTCTATGGCTACACCTTC.

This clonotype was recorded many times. CDR3 bases: TGTGCCAGTAGTATTGGGCCTCCGCCTAGTGGCACTGAAGCTTTCTTT. It is translated as CASSIGPPPSGTEAFF. The chain is built from TRBV19 and TRBJ1-1, with D unresolved. Per germline, CDR1 LNHDA and CDR2 SQIVND (reference sequence). The CDR3 consists of 16 residues. Trimming removed 3 bases from V and 4 bases from J, with 18 bases in between.

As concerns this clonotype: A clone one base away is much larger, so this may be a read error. The CDR3: CASSLTRGYQPQHF. The CDR3 bases are TGTGCCAGCAGTTTAACGAGAGGGTATCAGCCCCAGCATTTT. This chain links TRBV12-3 or TRBV12-4 with TRBJ1-5; no definite D call. The CDR3 covers 14 residues. Trimming removed 2 bases from V and 5 bases from J, with 10 bases in between.

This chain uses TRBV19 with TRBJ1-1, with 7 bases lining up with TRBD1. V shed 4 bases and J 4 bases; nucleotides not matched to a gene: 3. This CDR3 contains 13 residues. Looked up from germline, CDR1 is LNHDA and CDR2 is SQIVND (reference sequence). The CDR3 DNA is TGTGCCAGTAGTAGGGGGACAGCCACTGAAGCTTTCTTT. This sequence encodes CASSRGTATEAFF.